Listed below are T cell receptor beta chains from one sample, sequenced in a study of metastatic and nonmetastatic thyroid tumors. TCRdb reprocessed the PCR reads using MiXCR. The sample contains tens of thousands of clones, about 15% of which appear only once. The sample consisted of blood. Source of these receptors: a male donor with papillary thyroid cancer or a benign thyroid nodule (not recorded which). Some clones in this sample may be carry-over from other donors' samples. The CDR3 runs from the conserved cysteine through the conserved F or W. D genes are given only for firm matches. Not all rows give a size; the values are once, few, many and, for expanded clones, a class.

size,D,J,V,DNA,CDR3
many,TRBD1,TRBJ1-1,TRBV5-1,TGCGCCAGCAGCTTTGGGGGACAGGGCCACACTGAAGCTTTCTTT,CASSFGGQGHTEAFF
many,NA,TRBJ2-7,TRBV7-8,TGTGCCAGCAGCCCGGCCGTCGGATCCTACGAGCAGTACTTC,CASSPAVGSYEQYF
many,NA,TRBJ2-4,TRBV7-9,TGTGCCAGCAGCTTAGAAGCGGGCGGGGCCAAAAACATTCAGTACTTC,CASSLEAGGAKNIQYF
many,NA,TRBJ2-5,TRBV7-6,TGTGCCAGCAGCTTAGGTGGGGGAGGCGAGACCCAGTACTTC,CASSLGGGGETQYF
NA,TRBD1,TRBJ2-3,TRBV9,TGTACCAGCAGCGTCCAGGACAGGTTTAGTGATACGCAGTATTTT,CTSSVQDRFSDTQYF
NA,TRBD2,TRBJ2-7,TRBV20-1,TGCAGTGCTAGAACCGGGACTAGCGACTACGAGCAGTACTTC,CSARTGTSDYEQYF
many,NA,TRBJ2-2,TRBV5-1,TGCGCCAGCAGCTTGGACGGGGGCAGGAACACCGGGGAGCTGTTTTTT,CASSLDGGRNTGELFF
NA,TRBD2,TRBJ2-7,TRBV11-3,TGTGCCAGCACCCCAGGGCGGGGGAAAGGAAACGAGCAGTACTTC,CASTPGRGKGNEQYF
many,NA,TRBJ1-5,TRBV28,TGTGCCAGCAAACGGCATCGGGACAGCAATCAGCCCCAGCATTTT,CASKRHRDSNQPQHF
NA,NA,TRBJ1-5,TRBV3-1,TGTGCCAGCAGCCAAGAACCAGGCGGGGTAGCGGAGCCCCAGCATTTT,CASSQEPGGVAEPQHF
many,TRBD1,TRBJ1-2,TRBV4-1,TGCGCCAGCAGCCTCGGGACAGGTGTTGGCTACACCTTC,CASSLGTGVGYTF
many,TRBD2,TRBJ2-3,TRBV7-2,TGTGCCAGCAGCCTTAGCGGGGGACCCCCCGGAGATACGCAGTATTTT,CASSLSGGPPGDTQYF
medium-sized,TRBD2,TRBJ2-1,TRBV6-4,TGTGCCAGCAGTGACTCTAGCGGGGGGGCCAATGAGCAGTTCTTC,CASSDSSGGANEQFF
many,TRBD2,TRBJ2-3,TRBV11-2,TGTGCCAGCAGCCAACTGAGCGGGGGGTCGAGTACGCAGTATTTT,CASSQLSGGSSTQYF
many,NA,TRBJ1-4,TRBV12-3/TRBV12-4,TGTGCCAGCAGAACAGAAAGTAATGAAAAACTGTTTTTT,CASRTESNEKLFF
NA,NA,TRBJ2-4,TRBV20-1,TGCAGTGCGCAGGGGCTCCCCAAAGACATTCAGTACTTC,CSAQGLPKDIQYF
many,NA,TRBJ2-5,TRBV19,TGTGCCAGTAGTATGAGCAGGGGAGAGACCCAGTACTTC,CASSMSRGETQYF
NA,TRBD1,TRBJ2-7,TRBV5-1,TGCGCCAGCAGGCCCTCCGTTGACAGGGGTTCCTACGAGCAGTACTTC,CASRPSVDRGSYEQYF